These T cell receptor beta chains were read from a single sample in a study of cytomegalovirus exposure and HLA in healthy donors. Repertoires were generated with immunoSEQ multiplex PCR, while TCRdb's copy carries only in-frame clones and drops some. The sample contains roughly 170,000 clones, around 84% of which appear only once. Sequencing was carried out using PBMCs. These TCRs come from a girl aged 2-10 years in good health and CMV-seropositive. CDR3s include the opening cysteine and the closing phenylalanine or tryptophan. The D gene is left open where the match is weak. Expanded clones get a size class; other rows say once, few or many, or leave the size out.

J | D | V | size | DNA | CDR3
TRBJ2-1 | TRBD2 | TRBV28 | . | TGTGCCAGCAGGTCGAGCGGGAGGGCCTACAATGAGCAGTTCTTC | CASRSSGRAYNEQFF
TRBJ2-2 | TRBD1 | TRBV27 | . | TGTGCCAGCAGTGCGACAGGGCCTTTTACCGGGGAGCTGTTTTTT | CASSATGPFTGELFF
TRBJ1-5 | . | TRBV6-6 | few | TGTGCCAGCAGTTACTCGATGGCCCCACCTAATCAGCCCCAGCATTTT | CASSYSMAPPNQPQHF
TRBJ2-7 | . | TRBV28 | . | TGTGCCAGCAGTAGCCGGACTCCCTACGAGCAGTACTTC | CASSSRTPYEQYF
TRBJ2-1 | TRBD2 | TRBV7-3 | once | TGTGCCAGCAGCTTGCAGGGCCTAGCGGGGCTCGAGCAGTTCTTC | CASSLQGLAGLEQFF
TRBJ2-3 | . | TRBV2 | . | TGTGCCAGCAGTGACGACAGGAGGAGCACAGATACGCAGTATTTT | CASSDDRRSTDTQYF
TRBJ1-1 | . | TRBV5-4 | . | TGTGCCAGCAGTTTCAGGGAGGGTACTGAAGCTTTCTTT | CASSFREGTEAFF
TRBJ2-7 | TRBD2 | TRBV6-1 | . | TGTGCCAGCAGCCGGACTAGCGGGAGTTCCTACGAGCAGTACTTC | CASSRTSGSSYEQYF
TRBJ1-1 | TRBD1 | TRBV10-1 | . | TGCGCCAGCAGCCCTTCGGGGACAGCCGAAGCTTTCTTT | CASSPSGTAEAFF
TRBJ1-1 | TRBD1 | TRBV13 | few | TGTGCCAGCAGCTTAGGCGGGACAGCCATGAACACTGAAGCTTTCTTT | CASSLGGTAMNTEAFF
TRBJ2-1 | TRBD2 | TRBV5-1 | . | TGCGCCAGCAGCTTGGCAGGGACTAGCGGGAGTGAGCAGTTCTTC | CASSLAGTSGSEQFF
TRBJ2-7 | TRBD1 | TRBV2 | few | TGTGCCAGCAGGGCATCGACAGGGAGTGGCTACTACGAGCAGTACTTC | CASRASTGSGYYEQYF
TRBJ2-7 | TRBD2 | TRBV27 | . | TGTGCCAGCAGTTTACCTGGCGGGAGGATAGGCGAGCAGTACTTC | CASSLPGGRIGEQYF
TRBJ2-5 | TRBD2 | TRBV7-8 | . | TGTGCCAGCAGCTTACACTTAGCGGGGGCGGGACAAGAGACCCAGTACTTC | CASSLHLAGAGQETQYF
TRBJ2-7 | TRBD2 | TRBV14 | once | TGTGCCAGCAGCCCCGCAGGGACTAGCGGGAGAAATCAGCAGTACTTC | CASSPAGTSGRNQQYF
TRBJ1-1 | TRBD1 | TRBV6-5 | . | TGTGCCAGCAGCATCCGGGACAGGGCCACTGAAGCTTTCTTT | CASSIRDRATEAFF
TRBJ2-5 | TRBD2 | TRBV30 | . | TGTGCCTGGAGTGACCCTTCGGGACTAGCGGGAAAAGAGACCCAGTACTTC | CAWSDPSGLAGKETQYF
TRBJ2-7 | . | TRBV19 | . | TGTGCCAGTAGTATCCAGGGCCTCGGCGAGCAGTACTTC | CASSIQGLGEQYF
TRBJ2-4 | . | TRBV30 | . | TGTGCCTGGAGTGTATATTTGGAGGGGACCCGGAACATTCAGTACTTC | CAWSVYLEGTRNIQYF
TRBJ1-2 | . | TRBV13 | . | TGTGCCAGCAGCTCGTACAGGGTCCGGGTGATCTATGGCTACACCTTC | CASSSYRVRVIYGYTF
TRBJ2-7 | . | TRBV2 | . | TGTGCCAGCAAGACAGGTACCTACGAGCAGTACTTC | CASKTGTYEQYF
TRBJ2-7 | . | TRBV19 | . | TGTGCCAGTAGTATGTCTATCGGGCAGGGGATCTACGAGCAGTACTTC | CASSMSIGQGIYEQYF
TRBJ2-1 | TRBD2 | TRBV4-1 | . | TGCGCCAGCAGCCCGAGCGGGGTCTCCTCCTACAATGAGCAGTTCTTC | CASSPSGVSSYNEQFF
TRBJ1-1 | . | TRBV12-2 | few | TGTGCAAGTCGCTTACAACGGACAGGCCTGAAGACTGAAGCTTTCTTT | CASRLQRTGLKTEAFF
TRBJ2-2 | TRBD2 | TRBV30 | . | TGTGCCCTCCGGACTAGCGGGAACACCGGGGAGCTGTTTTTT | CALRTSGNTGELFF
TRBJ2-1 | . | TRBV2 | . | TGTGCCAGCAGTGACTCCCTCTACAATGAGCAGTTCTTC | CASSDSLYNEQFF
TRBJ1-5 | . | TRBV15 | . | TGTGCCACCTCCAGGAGGAGTAGCAATCAGCCCCAGCATTTT | CATSRRSSNQPQHF